These T cell receptor beta chains were read from a single sample in a study of response to subunit inactivated influenza vaccine. TCRdb ran MiXCR on the RT-PCR reads and lists one entry per CDR3 protein. This table has fewer than 600,000 distinct CDR3 sequences, 6.5% to 8% appearing once. Sample: PBMCs from blood, taken less than 30 months after vaccination. The receptors here all came from a man aged 50 to 69 who received an inactivated influenza vaccine. Each CDR3 is given with its conserved first and last residue. Each record gives: CDR3 DNA, CDR3 protein, D gene, J gene, V gene, CDR3 length, clone size. D genes are given only for firm matches. Clone sizes are given selectively: once, few, many, or a class where the clone is expanded.

CDR3 DNA: TGCAGTGCTTCCGGCCGGAGGTCAAATCAACTCTACGAGCAGTACTTC
CDR3 protein: CSASGRRSNQLYEQYF
D gene: NA
J gene: TRBJ2-7
V gene: TRBV20-1
CDR3 length: 16
clone size: NA

CDR3 DNA: TGTGCCACCAGCCCAAGGAGGGGGTGGGGGAGCAATCAGCCCCAGCATTTT
CDR3 protein: CATSPRRGWGSNQPQHF
D gene: NA
J gene: TRBJ1-5
V gene: TRBV15
CDR3 length: 17
clone size: NA

CDR3 DNA: TGTGCCAGCAGACAAGACAGGGCGGATAATTCACCCCTCCACTTT
CDR3 protein: CASRQDRADNSPLHF
D gene: TRBD1
J gene: TRBJ1-6
V gene: TRBV7-2
CDR3 length: 15
clone size: NA

CDR3 DNA: TGTGCCAGCTCACCAAACGGCAGGGCGGGCAATCAGCCCCAGCATTTT
CDR3 protein: CASSPNGRAGNQPQHF
D gene: NA
J gene: TRBJ1-5
V gene: TRBV18
CDR3 length: 16
clone size: few

CDR3 DNA: TGTGCCAGCGAAAAGCACCGCGCCAACTATGGCTACACCTTC
CDR3 protein: CASEKHRANYGYTF
D gene: NA
J gene: TRBJ1-2
V gene: TRBV7-9
CDR3 length: 14
clone size: few

CDR3 DNA: TGTGCCAGCAGCCCCGCAGGCAGGGGCAACGGAAACACCATATATTTT
CDR3 protein: CASSPAGRGNGNTIYF
D gene: NA
J gene: TRBJ1-3
V gene: TRBV7-2
CDR3 length: 16
clone size: few

CDR3 DNA: TGTGCCAGCAGCCAAGCTCCGGGACAGGCCGTCGAAGCTTTCTTT
CDR3 protein: CASSQAPGQAVEAFF
D gene: TRBD1
J gene: TRBJ1-1
V gene: TRBV4-2
CDR3 length: 15
clone size: few

CDR3 DNA: TGTGCCAGCAGTGCCCAGGGAAATGAGCAGTTCTTC
CDR3 protein: CASSAQGNEQFF
D gene: NA
J gene: TRBJ2-1
V gene: TRBV6-1
CDR3 length: 12
clone size: few

CDR3 DNA: TGTGCCAGCAGCGTAGCTAGTGTCCGCTACACCGGGGAGCTGTTTTTT
CDR3 protein: CASSVASVRYTGELFF
D gene: NA
J gene: TRBJ2-2
V gene: TRBV9
CDR3 length: 16
clone size: NA

CDR3 DNA: TGCGCCAGCAGCCAGCAAGGACTAGCGGGGAGAAATGAGCAGTTCTTC
CDR3 protein: CASSQQGLAGRNEQFF
D gene: TRBD2
J gene: TRBJ2-1
V gene: TRBV4-3
CDR3 length: 16
clone size: many

CDR3 DNA: TGTGCCAGCAGCCGAGTATTACAGGGGAGCGGGAACGAGCAGTACTTC
CDR3 protein: CASSRVLQGSGNEQYF
D gene: NA
J gene: TRBJ2-7
V gene: TRBV3-1
CDR3 length: 16
clone size: few

CDR3 DNA: TGCGCCAGCAGCTTGGCCATAGGGGGAGTCGTCTACAATGAGCAGTTCTTC
CDR3 protein: CASSLAIGGVVYNEQFF
D gene: NA
J gene: TRBJ2-1
V gene: TRBV5-1
CDR3 length: 17
clone size: few

CDR3 DNA: TGCAGCGTGGCCGGGGCCCATTATGGCTACACCTTC
CDR3 protein: CSVAGAHYGYTF
D gene: NA
J gene: TRBJ1-2
V gene: TRBV29-1
CDR3 length: 12
clone size: few

CDR3 DNA: TGTGCCAGCAGTTACGCACAGTACAATGAGCAGTTCTTC
CDR3 protein: CASSYAQYNEQFF
D gene: NA
J gene: TRBJ2-1
V gene: TRBV12-3/TRBV12-4
CDR3 length: 13
clone size: NA

CDR3 DNA: TGTGCCAGCAGCTTAGCCGCGGGACTAGCGGGTCAAGAGACCCAGTACTTC
CDR3 protein: CASSLAAGLAGQETQYF
D gene: TRBD2
J gene: TRBJ2-5
V gene: TRBV7-9
CDR3 length: 17
clone size: few

CDR3 DNA: TGTGCCAGCAGAGAGGTGGGGAGGTATGGCTACACCTTC
CDR3 protein: CASREVGRYGYTF
D gene: NA
J gene: TRBJ1-2
V gene: TRBV12-3/TRBV12-4
CDR3 length: 13
clone size: many

CDR3 DNA: TGCAGTGCTAGTGGCACCGACAGGGGAGGTGGCAATGAGCAGTTCTTC
CDR3 protein: CSASGTDRGGGNEQFF
D gene: TRBD1
J gene: TRBJ2-1
V gene: TRBV20-1
CDR3 length: 16
clone size: few

CDR3 DNA: TGTGCCAGCAGTTTTGGTGAAGAGGGGACAGGGCCCCAGCATTTT
CDR3 protein: CASSFGEEGTGPQHF
D gene: TRBD1
J gene: TRBJ1-5
V gene: TRBV12-3/TRBV12-4
CDR3 length: 15
clone size: many

CDR3 DNA: TGTGCCAGCACCATGGGGGCTGGCACTGAAGCTTTCTTT
CDR3 protein: CASTMGAGTEAFF
D gene: NA
J gene: TRBJ1-1
V gene: TRBV7-9
CDR3 length: 13
clone size: few

CDR3 DNA: TGTGCCAGCAGCCAAACCACAGGGTACTATGGCTACACCTTC
CDR3 protein: CASSQTTGYYGYTF
D gene: NA
J gene: TRBJ1-2
V gene: TRBV14
CDR3 length: 14
clone size: few

CDR3 DNA: TGTGCCAGCAGTTACTCACCCTCCGTGGGGGGGCGGTGGGGTAGCAATCAGCCCCAGCATTTT
CDR3 protein: CASSYSPSVGGRWGSNQPQHF
D gene: NA
J gene: TRBJ1-5
V gene: TRBV6-2/TRBV6-3
CDR3 length: 21
clone size: NA

CDR3 DNA: TGTGCCAGCCGGTCAGGCCAAAATGAAAAACTGTTTTTT
CDR3 protein: CASRSGQNEKLFF
D gene: NA
J gene: TRBJ1-4
V gene: TRBV6-6
CDR3 length: 13
clone size: few

CDR3 DNA: TGTGCCAGCAGTTTCCAGCCAGATACGCAGTATTTT
CDR3 protein: CASSFQPDTQYF
D gene: NA
J gene: TRBJ2-3
V gene: TRBV28
CDR3 length: 12
clone size: few

CDR3 DNA: TGCAGCGGGGGGACTAGCGGGAGTAATGAGCAGTTCTTC
CDR3 protein: CSGGTSGSNEQFF
D gene: TRBD2
J gene: TRBJ2-1
V gene: TRBV29-1
CDR3 length: 13
clone size: many

CDR3 DNA: TGTGCCAGCAGCGGGAGAGCCGGGACAGGGGACGCCTACGAGCAGTACTTC
CDR3 protein: CASSGRAGTGDAYEQYF
D gene: TRBD1
J gene: TRBJ2-7
V gene: TRBV9
CDR3 length: 17
clone size: few

CDR3 DNA: TGCGCCAGCAGCCAAGATCGGGGTCCCACAGATACGCAGTATTTT
CDR3 protein: CASSQDRGPTDTQYF
D gene: NA
J gene: TRBJ2-3
V gene: TRBV4-3
CDR3 length: 15
clone size: many

CDR3 DNA: TGTGCCAGCAGTGAAGTGGCAATCACCGGGGAGCTGTTTTTT
CDR3 protein: CASSEVAITGELFF
D gene: NA
J gene: TRBJ2-2
V gene: TRBV6-1
CDR3 length: 14
clone size: NA

CDR3 DNA: TGTGCCAGCAGTAGGACAGGGGCGAACAATGAGCAGTTCTTC
CDR3 protein: CASSRTGANNEQFF
D gene: TRBD1
J gene: TRBJ2-1
V gene: TRBV7-2
CDR3 length: 14
clone size: NA

CDR3 DNA: TGCAGTGCTAGCCGCAATCTAGCGGGGGGCACAGATACGCAGTATTTT
CDR3 protein: CSASRNLAGGTDTQYF
D gene: TRBD2
J gene: TRBJ2-3
V gene: TRBV20-1
CDR3 length: 16
clone size: NA

CDR3 DNA: TGCGCCAGCAGCCCAGGGGGCCTGGGTGAAAAACTGTTTTTT
CDR3 protein: CASSPGGLGEKLFF
D gene: TRBD1
J gene: TRBJ1-4
V gene: TRBV5-1
CDR3 length: 14
clone size: many

CDR3 DNA: TGTGCCAGCTCACCACCGTCCGGGCATTATGGCTACACCTTC
CDR3 protein: CASSPPSGHYGYTF
D gene: NA
J gene: TRBJ1-2
V gene: TRBV18
CDR3 length: 14
clone size: many

CDR3 DNA: TGTGCCAGCAGCTTGATGGTCGCTAGCACAGATACGCAGTATTTT
CDR3 protein: CASSLMVASTDTQYF
D gene: NA
J gene: TRBJ2-3
V gene: TRBV7-6
CDR3 length: 15
clone size: few

CDR3 DNA: TGTGCCAGCAGGGGAGCTAGCGGGAGGACTACGAACACCGGGGAGCTGTTTTTT
CDR3 protein: CASRGASGRTTNTGELFF
D gene: TRBD2
J gene: TRBJ2-2
V gene: TRBV25-1
CDR3 length: 18
clone size: NA

CDR3 DNA: TGTGCCAGCAGCCCTGTAGAAAGCTCCTACGAGCAGTACTTC
CDR3 protein: CASSPVESSYEQYF
D gene: NA
J gene: TRBJ2-7
V gene: TRBV7-9
CDR3 length: 14
clone size: NA

CDR3 DNA: TGTGCCATCAGTGACCAGGGCTCCTACGAGCAGTACTTC
CDR3 protein: CAISDQGSYEQYF
D gene: NA
J gene: TRBJ2-7
V gene: TRBV10-3
CDR3 length: 13
clone size: many

CDR3 DNA: TGTGCCAGCAGTTTGGTCGGGGTTGGAAATGAGCAGTTCTTC
CDR3 protein: CASSLVGVGNEQFF
D gene: NA
J gene: TRBJ2-1
V gene: TRBV12-3/TRBV12-4
CDR3 length: 14
clone size: NA

CDR3 DNA: TGTGCCATCAGTGAAAAGGTCACTCGCACAGATACGCAGTATTTT
CDR3 protein: CAISEKVTRTDTQYF
D gene: NA
J gene: TRBJ2-3
V gene: TRBV10-3
CDR3 length: 15
clone size: few